This TCR beta chain was sequenced in a study of Graves' ophthalmopathy and Graves' hyperthyroidism. With regard to this clonotype: Its specificity is unknown.

V shed 5 bases and J shed 4 bases, with 6 bases lying between them. The CDR3 covers 12 residues. Germline CDR1 reads SEHNR; CDR2 reads FQNEAQ (reference sequence). The TCR beta CDR3 regions underwent amplification from RNA transcripts. Second-round multiplex PCR followed a first-round RT-PCR using HTBI primers. TCRdb reprocessed the multiplex PCR reads via MiXCR and lists one record per CDR3 protein. In the table there are approximately 37,000 distinct CDR3 sequences, over 40% of which are singletons. Points from the study as a whole: The model predicted ophthalmopathy progression with 65% to 71% sensitivity and approximately 72% specificity. Most expanded thyroid clonotypes above 0.001 frequency also appeared in blood.

The specimen was peripheral blood. V is TRBV7-9 and J is TRBJ2-1, with D possibly TRBD2 on 5 matching bases. The receptor was isolated from an adult man with Graves' ophthalmopathy. CDR3 nucleotide sequence: TGTGCCAGCAGCGGCGGGTACAATGAGCAGTTCTTC. Its protein is CASSGGYNEQFF. Full variable domain (missing parts from reference TRBV7-9 and TRBJ2-1): DTGVSQNPRHKITKRGQNVTFRCDPISEHNRLYWYRQTLGQGPEFLTYFQNEAQLEKSRLLSDRFSAERPKGSFSTLEIQRTEQGDSAMYLCASSGGYNEQFFGPGTRLTVL.